This T cell receptor beta chain was identified in a study of shared clonotypes between healthy human individuals. Findings and caveats of the study: When compared with the clonotypes that were shared by all four sorted-subset donors, the non-shared clonotypes turned out to have lower generation probabilities. Among donors, sharing of clonotypes was expected to be affected by sequencing depth.

This clone showed up just once. Antigen unknown. Per the authors' pipeline: Junction-only sequences without quality scores came from ImmunoSEQ, so filtering differed. This table comes from immunoSEQ multiplex PCR, and its TCRdb copy is limited to in-frame clones, with some not included. For V, J and clone size, that table is used; D and trimming come from the DNA. The sample includes about 1 million clones, around 82% of them seen just once. The investigators split CD4+ cells into a CD45RA+ naive subset and a CD45RA-negative memory subset. V lost 6 bases and J lost 4; bases outside the gene matches: 17. The V gene's germline CDR1 is MDHEN and CDR2 SYDVKM. The CDR3 spans 17 residues.

The chain uses TRBV28 and TRBJ2-7, with 8 bases fitting TRBD2. The clonotype comes from a man younger than 30 in good health. Some clones in this sample may be carry-over from other donors' samples. Sequencing was done on a sample of memory CD4+ T cells from PBMCs. Subset meaning: CD45RA-negative fraction. CDR3 bases: TGTGCCAGCAGCTCCCCCTCCGGGAGGGCCCTAGGATACGAGCAGTACTTC. The encoded protein is CASSSPSGRALGYEQYF.